This record looks at one TCR beta chain sequence and its context. This specimen belongs to a study of T cell changes during pregnancy in multiple sclerosis. Data came from immunoSEQ multiplex PCR; TCRdb stores just in-frame clones and leaves some out. The sample includes tens of thousands of clones, 95% to 97% of them seen just once. Germline lookup yields CDR1 GTSNPN and CDR2 SVGIG (reference sequence). CDR3 length: 14 amino acids. Trimming removed 2 bases from V and 1 base from J, with 11 bases in between. The receptor was isolated from a female donor with multiple sclerosis, enrolled in a pregnancy study. J is TRBJ2-5 and V is TRBV30, with D perhaps matching TRBD2 (6 bases). The material was CD8+ T cells from peripheral blood mononuclear cells, obtained after pregnancy. The CDR3 bases are TGTGCCTGGAGTTCTGGAGCGGGCCAAGAGACCCAGTACTTC. It specifies CAWSSGAGQETQYF. The entire variable domain, with the rest obtained from reference TRBV30 and TRBJ2-5, is as follows: SQTIHQWPATLVQPVGSPLSLECTVEGTSNPNLYWYRQAAGRGLQLLFYSVGIGQISSEVPQNLSASRPQDRQFILSSKKLLLSDSGFYLCAWSSGAGQETQYFGPGTRLLVL.